One and the same sample provided the 19 T cell receptor beta chains below, sequenced in a study of shared clonotypes between healthy human individuals. CD45RO-negative, CCR7-positively selected cells formed the naive CD8 fraction, excluding terminally differentiated effector memory CD45RA+ cells. Profiled with immunoSEQ multiplex PCR; TCRdb holds only in-frame clones, not every one. The table includes around 580,000 clones, roughly 98% detected once. The sequencing input was naive CD8+ T cells sorted from blood. These receptors all stem from a man between 25 and 39 years old in good health.

The chain links TRBV7-9 to TRBJ1-5, with D perhaps matching TRBD1 (5 bases). V lost 10 bases and J 0 bases, leaving 13 bases between the germline ends. Per germline, CDR1 SEHNR and CDR2 FQNEAQ (reference sequence). This CDR3 has 14 amino acids. CDR3 in amino acids: CAITRGASNQPQHF. CDR3 bases: TGTGCCATCACGAGAGGGGCTAGCAATCAGCCCCAGCATTTT. Variable domain in full (rest from reference TRBV7-9 and TRBJ1-5): DTGVSQNPRHKITKRGQNVTFRCDPISEHNRLYWYRQTLGQGPEFLTYFQNEAQLEKSRLLSDRFSAERPKGSFSTLEIQRTEQGDSAMYLCAITRGASNQPQHFGDGTRLSIL.

This clone was detected only once. The chain carries TRBV9 and TRBJ2-1; D is unclear. V dropped 4 bases and J dropped 10 bases, with 12 bases sitting between them. Looked up from germline, CDR1 is SGDLS and CDR2 is YYNGEE. This CDR3 has 12 residues. CDR3 in amino acids: CASSLSLGEQFF. The CDR3 nucleotides read TGTGCCAGCAGCCTCTCGTTGGGGGAGCAGTTCTTC.

V is TRBV14 and J is TRBJ1-1; TRBD1 is a possible D gene (5 bases). The CDR3 runs to 13 residues. Trimming took 4 bases from V and 9 from J, leaving 15 bases between them. Germline CDR1 is SGHDN and CDR2 is FVKESK. CDR3 nucleotide sequence: TGTGCCAGCAGCCGGTCTTCGGGGCCTAAAGCTTTCTTT. Its protein product is CASSRSSGPKAFF.

The gene calls are TRBV5-1 and TRBJ2-1; 8 nucleotides agree with TRBD2. The CDR3 runs 19 residues. Germline V gene lookup returns CDR1 SGHRS and CDR2 YFSETQ. Losses at the gene ends were 4 bases for V and 7 bases for J; bases not matched to a gene: 22. The CDR3 is CASSMFYSLAGPPGNEQFF. The DNA for the CDR3 is TGCGCCAGCAGCATGTTTTATTCCTTAGCGGGACCCCCGGGAAATGAGCAGTTCTTC.

V gene TRBV6-5 combines with J gene TRBJ2-7; 8 nucleotides agree with TRBD1. The CDR3 sequence is 15 residues long. The V and J ends lost 2 bases and 5 bases, in that order; junction bases with no gene match: 8. Germline CDR1 MNHEY, CDR2 SVGAGI. CDR3 coding DNA: TGTGCCAGCAGTTACAGGGACAGGCTCCCGGACGAGCAGTACTTC. Amino acids: CASSYRDRLPDEQYF.

This clone was seen once. The V and J genes are TRBV27 and TRBJ1-1; D not certain. V was shortened by 2 bases and J by 1 base, with 11 bases between the two germline ends. Germline CDR1 MNHEY, CDR2 SMNVEV (reference sequence). The CDR3 runs 15 residues. The CDR3 sequence is CASSLGYGENTEAFF. Here the CDR3 DNA reads TGTGCCAGCAGTTTAGGGTACGGCGAGAACACTGAAGCTTTCTTT.

V and J are TRBV2 and TRBJ2-7; D gene unclear. The CDR3 runs 14 residues. Trimming pared 1 base from V and 3 bases from J, leaving 10 bases between. CDR1 is SNHLY and CDR2 is FYNNEI in the germline V gene. The CDR3 DNA reads TGTGCCAGCAGTGAAGGGGCTGGCGGCTACGAGCAGTACTTC. It translates to CASSEGAGGYEQYF.

As DNA, the CDR3 is TGTGCCAGCAGCGGCGACAGGGGACGGACTGGAAACACCATATATTTT. The encoded protein is CASSGDRGRTGNTIYF. The V and J genes are TRBV7-6 and TRBJ1-3, with 8 nucleotides matching TRBD1. The V gene's germline CDR1 is SGHVS and CDR2 FNYEAQ. The trim removed 5 bases at V and 2 bases at J, leaving 8 bases unmatched. The CDR3 loop spans 16 amino acids.

The gene calls are TRBV27 and TRBJ1-2, with D uncertain. V gave up 7 bases and J gave up 6 bases, with 15 bases separating them. Looked up from germline, CDR1 is MNHEY and CDR2 is SMNVEV (reference sequence). The CDR3 consists of 13 residues. Written as DNA, the CDR3 is TGTGCCAGCACCCCCTCTTGGGGTCATGGCTACACCTTC. This encodes CASTPSWGHGYTF.

The chain carries TRBV7-3 and TRBJ2-1, with 12 nucleotides matching TRBD2. This CDR3 comprises 17 residues. Trimming cost V 4 bases and J 5 bases; bases outside gene matches: 9. The germline CDR1 and CDR2 sequences are SGHTA and FQGTGA. The CDR3: CASSSKPWTSGDNEQFF. The CDR3 DNA follows: TGTGCCAGCAGCTCTAAACCCTGGACTAGCGGGGACAATGAGCAGTTCTTC.

The chain links TRBV27 to TRBJ2-7, with 7 positions matching TRBD2. Germline V gene sequence: CDR1 MNHEY, CDR2 SMNVEV (reference sequence). V gave up 2 bases and J gave up 2 bases; unmatched junction bases: 3. The CDR3 has 14 amino acids. CDR3 in amino acids: CASSLRGGTYEQYF. CDR3 in DNA: TGTGCCAGCAGTTTAAGGGGAGGGACCTACGAGCAGTACTTC.

This chain connects TRBV4-1 to TRBJ2-3, with a tentative D call TRBD2 (7 bases). CDR1 and CDR2 from the germline V gene are MGHRA and YSYEKL. Trimming removed 3 bases from V and 2 bases from J, with 18 bases in between. The CDR3 contains 17 residues. CDR3: CASSHVTGRGPTDTQYF. The CDR3 bases are TGCGCCAGCAGCCACGTAACAGGGAGGGGCCCCACAGATACGCAGTATTTT.

Written as DNA, the CDR3 is TGTGCCAGCAGCACTGGACAGAATCCATCGAACACCGGGGAGCTGTTTTTT. This encodes CASSTGQNPSNTGELFF. The V call is TRBV11-3, the J call TRBJ2-2, with a possible D match to TRBD1 (6 bases). Trimming took 5 bases from V and 0 from J, leaving 16 bases between them. The CDR3 length is 17 residues. Germline V gene sequence: CDR1 SGHNT, CDR2 YENEEA.

In this sample, this clone turned up a few times. The chain uses TRBV7-9 and TRBJ2-1, with 8 positions matching TRBD2. CDR3 length: 17 amino acids. Germline CDR1 SEHNR, CDR2 FQNEAQ (reference sequence). V lost 4 bases, J lost 1 base, and 9 bases stayed unmatched. DNA of the CDR3: TGTGCCAGCAGCTCATCTCCGGGACTAGTTTCCTACAATGAGCAGTTCTTC. Translated, it gives CASSSSPGLVSYNEQFF.

The genes are TRBV5-1 and TRBJ2-3; the match to TRBD2 covers 7 bases. V lost 8 bases and J lost 1; bases outside the gene matches: 16. The germline V gene encodes CDR1 SGHRS and CDR2 YFSETQ. The CDR3 has 17 amino acids. CDR3: CARGGAGELPRTDTQYF. CDR3 DNA sequence: TGCGCCAGAGGTGGGGCGGGAGAACTTCCTCGCACAGATACGCAGTATTTT.

J is TRBJ2-7 and V is TRBV7-3, with 10 positions matching TRBD2. The CDR3 has 14 residues. Per germline, CDR1 SGHTA and CDR2 FQGTGA. The V gene end was trimmed by 8 bases and the J gene end by 0 bases; junction bases not matched to a gene: 4. The CDR3 protein is CASAASGSSYEQYF. CDR3 DNA: TGTGCCAGCGCCGCTAGCGGGAGCTCCTACGAGCAGTACTTC.

The chain couples TRBV7-9 to TRBJ2-1; 14 bases are shared with TRBD2. Looked up from germline, CDR1 is SEHNR and CDR2 is FQNEAQ (reference sequence). The CDR3 sequence is 16 residues long. Trimming removed 0 bases from V and 8 bases from J; junction bases left unmatched: 3. CDR3 coding DNA: TGTGCCAGCAGCTTAGCGGGACTAGCGGGAGCGGATGAGCAGTTCTTC. The encoded protein is CASSLAGLAGADEQFF.

CDR3 bases: TGCGCCAGCAGCCAAGATTTAAACGACAATGAGCAGTTCTTC. This translates into CASSQDLNDNEQFF. V usage is TRBV4-1 and J usage is TRBJ2-1; no definite D call. The length of the CDR3 is 14 residues. V gave up 0 bases and J gave up 5 bases, with 8 bases separating them. Germline assignment: CDR1 MGHRA and CDR2 YSYEKL.

The chain carries TRBV6-6 and TRBJ1-1; tentatively, D is TRBD1 (5 bases). The V end was cut by 2 bases, the J end by 4 bases, with 11 bases between. Per germline, CDR1 MNHNY and CDR2 SVGAGI (reference sequence). The CDR3 is made up of 14 amino acids. The DNA for the CDR3 is TGTGCCAGCAGTTACGACCAGAGGGGCACTGAAGCTTTCTTT. Amino acids: CASSYDQRGTEAFF.